This T cell receptor (beta chain) was sequenced in a study of shared clonotypes between healthy human individuals (dated by TCRdb to 2019 to 2021). General notes on the study: A few men and a couple of women, aged 18 to 49 years, made up the cohort. For each donor, three plates each were used for CD4 naive and CD4 memory, two plates were used for CD8 naive, and one plate was used for CD8 memory. The study deeply sequenced blood TCR repertoires of five healthy adults to estimate repertoire size and the extent of clonotype sharing between individuals. Different laboratories and diverse techniques were used to prepare libraries and sequence TCR repertoires, to increase sequencing depth and limit assay-specific biases. Per donor, leukapheresis produced somewhere between about 0.94 and 9 billion PBMCs. What the study reported, not specific to this receptor: Sampling was restricted to blood, and TCR repertoires in tissue are likely to differ from TCR repertoires in blood. Compared with non-shared clonotypes, clonotypes shared by all four sorted-subset donors had higher generation probabilities. Across a handful of donors, approximately 5% of naive CD4, 3% to 4% of naive CD8, 2.3% of memory CD4, and 0.4% to 0.45% of memory CD8 clonotypes were shared. Naive subsets generally had larger estimated clonotype richness than memory subsets. Pairwise subsampling led to the expectation that sequencing depth would affect the degree of clonotype sharing among donors. Rarefaction of sorted-subset datasets indicated incomplete sequencing despite the large sequencing depth. The small number of donors limited the genetic and exposure-history diversity represented.

Regarding this clone: Its antigen is still unknown. Per-nucleotide qualities are absent, and no much larger clonotype sits a single base away.

The donors were healthy, HIV-negative adults with no recently reported acute infections or vaccinations. Only Caucasian adults living in Nashville, Tennessee, USA were represented among the donors. CD4+ T cells were enriched by magnetic negative selection, after which naive cells were positively selected on CD45RA and the negative fraction was taken as the memory subset. Blood was obtained by leukapheresis, after which PBMCs were separated by Ficoll-Histopaque density gradient centrifugation and cryopreserved in liquid nitrogen vapor phase. Analytical flow cytometry was used to check the purity and quantity of every magnetically sorted T cell population. Genomic DNA was isolated from each sorted fraction and quantified by UV absorbance on a Nanodrop 2000c. The germline V end is reduced by 1 base and the J end by 7 bases; junction bases left unmatched: 15. The CDR3 runs 17 amino acids, cysteine and phenylalanine included. Kept here is only the CDR3 DNA, which spans 51 bases and is read in frame from base 1. The germline V gene specifies SGHTA as CDR1 and FQGNSA as CDR2.

Using the deep immunoSEQ assay, TCR CDR3 regions were amplified from genomic DNA by multiplex PCR. For each cell subset, the extracted genomic DNA was distributed evenly across all wells of several immunoSEQ 96-well plates, and each plate served as one replicate. For sorted subsets, approximately 190 ng of genomic DNA, equivalent to 25,000 to 30,000 T cell genomes, went into each replicate PCR. Purified libraries were measured with a Qubit 3.0 fluorometer, size-checked on a Bioanalyzer 2100, and measured again with the KAPA Library Quantification kit. Every immunoSEQ 96-well plate was sequenced on a dedicated single-read 150-cycle Illumina NextSeq 550 flow cell. For the original study's pipeline: Because the immunoSEQ output held only junctional sequences and lacked quality scores, the filtering could not match the filtering applied to full-length reads. To assign V/J genes and CDR3, sequences were annotated against IMGT germline references using PyIR, a Python wrapper for IgBLAST v1.9. Any read was removed if the V/J assignment was weak (E-value above 1e-6), the CDR3 was missing, or the read contained stop codons, out-of-frame junctions, or ambiguous translated residues. V3J clonotypes were defined as sequences sharing the same inferred V gene, J gene, and CDR3 amino acid sequence. Percentage overlap between repertoires was computed as shared unique clonotypes divided by the size of the smaller repertoire. Repertoire richness was assessed with RTK rarefaction, the Chao1 estimator, and Recon v2.1 estimates of unobserved clonotypes. Generation probabilities for all TCRbeta clonotypes obtained by the gDNA method from a handful of donors were computed using OLGA. TCRdb took this table from immuneACCESS and kept in-frame rearrangements with V and J called. Such tables lack part of the clones; where checked against another copy, unresolved V genes explain under half of the gap, and the rest is unexplained. V, J and clone size are those of that table, while D and trimming were read from the DNA. In this sample the table shows roughly 2.2 million clones, 85% to 95% of which occur a single time. The ten largest clonotypes hold approximately 0.4% of the sample.

This sequence uses TRBV7-2 and TRBJ1-1; 7 bases in between match TRBD1. The TCR comes from a man younger than 35 in good health. Some clones in this sample may be carry-over from other donors' samples. The sequenced sample was naive CD4+ T cells from PBMCs. The cell subset or site label on this specimen signifies: CD45RA+ positively selected. At the DNA level, the sequence is TGTGCCAGCAGCTTAGTCTTGCGCGGGACAGTCCCCCTTGAAGCTTTCTTT. This sequence encodes CASSLVLRGTVPLEAFF.